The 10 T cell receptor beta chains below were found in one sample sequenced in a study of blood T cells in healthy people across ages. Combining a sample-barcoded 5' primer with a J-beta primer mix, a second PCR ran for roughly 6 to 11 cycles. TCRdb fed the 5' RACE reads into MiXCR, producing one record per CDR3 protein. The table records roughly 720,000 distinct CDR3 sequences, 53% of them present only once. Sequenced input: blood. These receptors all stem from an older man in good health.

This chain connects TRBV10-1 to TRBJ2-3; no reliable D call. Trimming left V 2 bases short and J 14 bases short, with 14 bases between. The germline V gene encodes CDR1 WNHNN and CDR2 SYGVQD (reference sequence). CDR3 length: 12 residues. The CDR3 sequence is CASSENGRYAYF. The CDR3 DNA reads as TGCGCCAGCAGTGAGAACGGCAGATACGCGTATTTT.

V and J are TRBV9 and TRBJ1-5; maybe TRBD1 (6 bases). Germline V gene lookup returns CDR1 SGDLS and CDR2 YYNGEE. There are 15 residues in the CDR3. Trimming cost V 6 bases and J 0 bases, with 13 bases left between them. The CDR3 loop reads CASTPGAASNQPQHF. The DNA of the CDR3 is TGTGCCAGCACGCCAGGGGCGGCTAGCAATCAGCCCCAGCATTTT.

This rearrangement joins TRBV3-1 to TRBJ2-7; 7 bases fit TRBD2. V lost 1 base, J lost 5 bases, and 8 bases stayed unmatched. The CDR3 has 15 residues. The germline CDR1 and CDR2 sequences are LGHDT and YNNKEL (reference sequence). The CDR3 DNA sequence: TGTGCCAGCAGCCAAGTTGCGGGAGCGTTTCACGAGCAGTACTTC. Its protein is CASSQVAGAFHEQYF.

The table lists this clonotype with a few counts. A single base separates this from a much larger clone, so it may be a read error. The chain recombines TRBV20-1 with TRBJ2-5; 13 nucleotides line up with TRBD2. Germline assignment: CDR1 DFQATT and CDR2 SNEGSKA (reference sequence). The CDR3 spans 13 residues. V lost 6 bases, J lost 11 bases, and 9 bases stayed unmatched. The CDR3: CSAGLAGVNEQYF. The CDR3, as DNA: TGCAGTGCCGGACTAGCGGGAGTCAATGAGCAGTACTTC.

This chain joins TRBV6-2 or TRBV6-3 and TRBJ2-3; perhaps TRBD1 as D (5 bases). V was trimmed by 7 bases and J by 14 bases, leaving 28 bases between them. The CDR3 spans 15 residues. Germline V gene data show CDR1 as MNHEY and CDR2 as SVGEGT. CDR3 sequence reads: CASTQTDVRHRYAYF. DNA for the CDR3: TGTGCCAGCACTCAGACAGATGTGAGGCACAGATACGCGTATTTT.

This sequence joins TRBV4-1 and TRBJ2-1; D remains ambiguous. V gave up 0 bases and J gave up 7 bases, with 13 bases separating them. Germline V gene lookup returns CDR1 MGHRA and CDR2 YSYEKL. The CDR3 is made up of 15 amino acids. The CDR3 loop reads CASSQEISRRNEQFF. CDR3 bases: TGCGCCAGCAGCCAAGAAATATCACGTAGAAATGAGCAGTTCTTC.

The CDR3 loop is CSVASFGRGRQETQYF. In DNA, the CDR3 is TGCAGCGTTGCTTCATTTGGCAGGGGGCGTCAAGAGACCCAGTACTTC. This chain links TRBV29-1 with TRBJ2-5; 8 positions match TRBD1. J lost 2 bases, V lost 4 bases, and 12 bases had no gene match. The CDR3 has 16 residues. The germline gives CDR1 SQVTM, CDR2 ANQGSEA.

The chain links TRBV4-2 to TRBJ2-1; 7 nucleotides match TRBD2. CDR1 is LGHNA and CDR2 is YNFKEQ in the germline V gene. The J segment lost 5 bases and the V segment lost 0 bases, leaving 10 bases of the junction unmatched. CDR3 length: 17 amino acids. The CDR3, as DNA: TGTGCCAGCAGCCAAGATTTGACAACGGGGGGAAACAATGAGCAGTTCTTC. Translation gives CASSQDLTTGGNNEQFF.

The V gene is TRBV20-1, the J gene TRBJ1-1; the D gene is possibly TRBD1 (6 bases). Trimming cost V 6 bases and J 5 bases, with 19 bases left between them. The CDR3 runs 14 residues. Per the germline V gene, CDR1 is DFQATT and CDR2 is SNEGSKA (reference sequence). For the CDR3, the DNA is TGCAGTGCCGCTACAGGGTTGGGGAGGACTGAAGCTTTCTTT. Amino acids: CSAATGLGRTEAFF.

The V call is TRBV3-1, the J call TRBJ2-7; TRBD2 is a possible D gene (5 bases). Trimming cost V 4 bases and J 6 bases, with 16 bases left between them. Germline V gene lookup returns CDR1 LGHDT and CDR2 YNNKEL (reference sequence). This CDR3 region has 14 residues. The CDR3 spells CASSLLGLAGEQYF. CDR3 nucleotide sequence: TGTGCCAGCAGCCTTCTCGGGCTAGCCGGCGAGCAGTACTTC.